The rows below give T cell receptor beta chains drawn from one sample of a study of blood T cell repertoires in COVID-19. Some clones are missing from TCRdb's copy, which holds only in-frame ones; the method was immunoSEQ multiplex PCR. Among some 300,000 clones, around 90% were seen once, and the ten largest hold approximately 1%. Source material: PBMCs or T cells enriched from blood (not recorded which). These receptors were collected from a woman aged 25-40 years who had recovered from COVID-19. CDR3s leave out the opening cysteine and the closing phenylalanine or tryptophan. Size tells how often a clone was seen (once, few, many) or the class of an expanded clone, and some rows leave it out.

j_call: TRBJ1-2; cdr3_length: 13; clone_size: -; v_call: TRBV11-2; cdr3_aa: ASSLDSGQGEGYT
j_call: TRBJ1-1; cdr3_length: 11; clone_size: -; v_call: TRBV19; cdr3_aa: ASSIGFNTEAF
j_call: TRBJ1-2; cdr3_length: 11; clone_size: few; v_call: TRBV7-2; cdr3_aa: ASSFAVNYGYT
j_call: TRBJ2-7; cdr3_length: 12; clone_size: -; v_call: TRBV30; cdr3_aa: AWSIIDSSYEQY
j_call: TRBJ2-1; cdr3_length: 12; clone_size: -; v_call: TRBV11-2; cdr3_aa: ASSAGGTYNEQF
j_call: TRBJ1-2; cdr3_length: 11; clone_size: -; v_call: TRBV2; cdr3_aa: ARPGQPNYGYT
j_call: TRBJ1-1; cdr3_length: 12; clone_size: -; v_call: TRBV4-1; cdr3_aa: ASSRDILNTEAF
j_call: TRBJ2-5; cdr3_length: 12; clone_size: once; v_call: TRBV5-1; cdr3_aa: ASSSGTSGETQY
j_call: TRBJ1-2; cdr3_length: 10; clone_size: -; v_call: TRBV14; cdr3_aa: ASSQVSDGYT
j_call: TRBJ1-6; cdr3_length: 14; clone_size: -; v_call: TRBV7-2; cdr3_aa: ASSFPVRTGNSPLH
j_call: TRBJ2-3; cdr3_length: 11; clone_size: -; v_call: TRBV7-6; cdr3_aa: ASSLTGPDTQY
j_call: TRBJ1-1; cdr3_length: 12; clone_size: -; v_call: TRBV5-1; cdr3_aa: ASSTDGMNTEAF
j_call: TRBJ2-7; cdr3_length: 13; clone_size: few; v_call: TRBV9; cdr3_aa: ASSVSSGRGYEQY
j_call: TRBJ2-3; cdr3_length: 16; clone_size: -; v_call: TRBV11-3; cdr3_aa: ASSSISPLAGGPNTQY
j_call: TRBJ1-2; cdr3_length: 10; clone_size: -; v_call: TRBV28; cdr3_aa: ASTADRGGYT
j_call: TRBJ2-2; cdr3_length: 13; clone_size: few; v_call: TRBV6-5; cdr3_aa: ASSYSTGGGGELF
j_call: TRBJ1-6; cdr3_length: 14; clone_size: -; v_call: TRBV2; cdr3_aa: ASSFDRGSSNSPLH
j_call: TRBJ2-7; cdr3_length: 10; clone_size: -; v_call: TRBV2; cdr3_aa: ASSIQGYEQY
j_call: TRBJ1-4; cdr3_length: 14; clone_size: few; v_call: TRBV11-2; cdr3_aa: ASSFRGLTTNEKLF
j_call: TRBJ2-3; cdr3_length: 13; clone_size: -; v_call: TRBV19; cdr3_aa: ASSYGLVIFDTQY
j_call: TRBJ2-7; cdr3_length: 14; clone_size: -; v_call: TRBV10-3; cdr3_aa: AISEPTGGGRGEQY
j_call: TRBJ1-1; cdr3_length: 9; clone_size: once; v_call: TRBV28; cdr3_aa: ASSFSREAF
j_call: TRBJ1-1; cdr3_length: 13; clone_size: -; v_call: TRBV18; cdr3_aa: ASSHGREVFAEAF
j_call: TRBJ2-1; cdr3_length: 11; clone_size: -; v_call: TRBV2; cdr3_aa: ASSEALGLGQF
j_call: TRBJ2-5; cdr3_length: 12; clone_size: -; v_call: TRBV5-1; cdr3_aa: ASVKTGGGETQY
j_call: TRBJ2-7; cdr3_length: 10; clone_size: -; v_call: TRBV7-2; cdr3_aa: ASSFSSYEQY
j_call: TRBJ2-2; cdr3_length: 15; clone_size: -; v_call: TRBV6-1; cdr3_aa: ASSDERGSRDTGELF
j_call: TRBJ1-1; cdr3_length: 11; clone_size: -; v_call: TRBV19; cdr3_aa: ASSITGGAEAF
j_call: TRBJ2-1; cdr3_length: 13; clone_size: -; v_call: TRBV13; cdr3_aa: ASRYAGTEYNEQF
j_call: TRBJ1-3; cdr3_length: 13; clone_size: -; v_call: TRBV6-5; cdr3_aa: ASSYRLTSGNTIY
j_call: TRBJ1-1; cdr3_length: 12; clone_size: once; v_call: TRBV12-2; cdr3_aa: ASRLELGGREAF
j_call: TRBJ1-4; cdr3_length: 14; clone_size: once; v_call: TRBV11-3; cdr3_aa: ASSLGGLPGVGQLF
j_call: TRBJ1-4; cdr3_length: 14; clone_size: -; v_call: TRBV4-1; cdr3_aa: ASSQVPTATNEKLF
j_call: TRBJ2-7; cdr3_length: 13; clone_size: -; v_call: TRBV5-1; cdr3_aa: ASSLYGGQRDEQY
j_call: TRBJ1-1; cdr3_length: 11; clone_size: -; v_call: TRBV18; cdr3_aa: ASSIGGNTEAF
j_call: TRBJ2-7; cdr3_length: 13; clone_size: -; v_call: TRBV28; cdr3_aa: ASSLTSGILYEQY
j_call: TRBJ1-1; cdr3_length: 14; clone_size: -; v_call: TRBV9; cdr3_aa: ASSANPGGENTEAF
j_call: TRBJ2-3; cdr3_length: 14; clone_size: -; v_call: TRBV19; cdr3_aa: ASSNDRGGNADTQY
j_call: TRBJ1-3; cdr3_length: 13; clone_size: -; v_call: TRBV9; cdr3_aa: ASSVGVNSGNTIY
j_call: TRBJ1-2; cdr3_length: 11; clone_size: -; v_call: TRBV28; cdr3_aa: ASSSQGNYGYT
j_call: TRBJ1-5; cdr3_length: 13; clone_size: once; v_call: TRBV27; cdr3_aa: ASSPAGLSNQPQH
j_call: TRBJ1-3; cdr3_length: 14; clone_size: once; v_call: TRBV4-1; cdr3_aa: ASSQEEPRSGNTIY
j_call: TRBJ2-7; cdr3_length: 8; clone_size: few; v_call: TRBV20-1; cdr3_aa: SGGIREQY
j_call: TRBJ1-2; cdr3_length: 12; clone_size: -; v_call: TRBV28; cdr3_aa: ASRRDRGHYGYT
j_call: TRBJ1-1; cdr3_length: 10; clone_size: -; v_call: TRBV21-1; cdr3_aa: ASSTQNTEAF
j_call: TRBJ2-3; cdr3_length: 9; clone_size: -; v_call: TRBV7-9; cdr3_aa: ASSAGDTQY
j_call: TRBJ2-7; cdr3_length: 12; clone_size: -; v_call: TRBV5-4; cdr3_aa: ASSPGQGAREQY
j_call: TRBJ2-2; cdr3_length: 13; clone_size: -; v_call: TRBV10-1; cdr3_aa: ASSAVQGAAGELF
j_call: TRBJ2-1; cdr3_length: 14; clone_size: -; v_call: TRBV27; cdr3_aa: ASSSPPFLAGNEQF
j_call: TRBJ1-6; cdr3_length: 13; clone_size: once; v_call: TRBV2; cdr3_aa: ASGERAPDNSPLH
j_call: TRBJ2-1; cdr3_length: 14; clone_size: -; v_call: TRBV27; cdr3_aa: ASSPSSYNSGGEQF
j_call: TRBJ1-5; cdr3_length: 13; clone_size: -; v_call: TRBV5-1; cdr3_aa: ASSLEAGGLSPQH
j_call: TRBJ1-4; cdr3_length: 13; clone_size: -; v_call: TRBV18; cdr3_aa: ASSPGDRVYEKLF
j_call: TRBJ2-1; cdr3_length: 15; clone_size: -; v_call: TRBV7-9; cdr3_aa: ASSLVLGGLAYNEQF
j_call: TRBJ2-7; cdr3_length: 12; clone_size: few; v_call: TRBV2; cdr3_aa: ASIVQGASNEQY